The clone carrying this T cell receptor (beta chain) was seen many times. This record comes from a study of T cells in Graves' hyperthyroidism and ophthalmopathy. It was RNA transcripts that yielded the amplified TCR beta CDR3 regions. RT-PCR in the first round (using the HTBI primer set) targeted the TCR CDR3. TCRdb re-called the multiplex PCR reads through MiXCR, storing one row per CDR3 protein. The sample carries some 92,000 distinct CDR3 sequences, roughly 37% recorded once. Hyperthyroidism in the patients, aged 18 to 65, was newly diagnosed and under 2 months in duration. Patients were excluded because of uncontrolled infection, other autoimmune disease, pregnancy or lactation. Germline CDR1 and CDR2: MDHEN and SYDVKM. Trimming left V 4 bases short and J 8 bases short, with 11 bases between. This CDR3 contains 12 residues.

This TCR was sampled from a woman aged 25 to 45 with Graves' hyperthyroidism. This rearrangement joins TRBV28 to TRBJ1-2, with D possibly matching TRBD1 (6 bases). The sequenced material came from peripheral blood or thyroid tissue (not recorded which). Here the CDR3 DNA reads TGTGCCAGCAGTTCCAACAGGGTCGGCTACACCTTC. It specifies CASSSNRVGYTF.